The clone carrying this T cell receptor beta chain appeared a few times. Its antigen is still unknown. The study reverse transcribed the entire isolated RNA, so it sequenced expressed TCRB transcripts. The study sequenced naive, central memory and regulatory T cell samples to an average of around 3.4 million reads. Clones were sequenced by immunoSEQ multiplex PCR, and TCRdb holds only the in-frame ones, with some missing. The sample lists fewer than 350,000 clones; 15% were seen once. The J segment lost 1 base and the V segment lost 2 bases, leaving 6 bases of the junction unmatched. CDR3 size: 16 residues. Germline assignment: CDR1 SGHRS and CDR2 YFSETQ. Purity exceeded 95% in all sorted populations. This entry comes from a study of beta chain features in type 1 diabetes. Study findings and constraints: Because the template was cDNA, high-expressing cells might be over-represented. For patients and controls alike, PCR might favor shorter templates to the same degree. Among patients with Type 1 diabetes, TCRB CDR3s were moderately but significantly shorter in every one of the four CD4+ subsets.

This TCR was sampled from a man between 18 and 35 years old with type 1 diabetes. This sequence joins TRBV5-1 and TRBJ2-3; 8 bases agree with TRBD2. The sequenced sample consisted of naive CD4+ T cells from blood. CDR3: CASSLASGSGTDTQYF. The DNA for the CDR3 is TGCGCCAGCAGCTTAGCCAGCGGGAGTGGCACAGATACGCAGTATTTT.